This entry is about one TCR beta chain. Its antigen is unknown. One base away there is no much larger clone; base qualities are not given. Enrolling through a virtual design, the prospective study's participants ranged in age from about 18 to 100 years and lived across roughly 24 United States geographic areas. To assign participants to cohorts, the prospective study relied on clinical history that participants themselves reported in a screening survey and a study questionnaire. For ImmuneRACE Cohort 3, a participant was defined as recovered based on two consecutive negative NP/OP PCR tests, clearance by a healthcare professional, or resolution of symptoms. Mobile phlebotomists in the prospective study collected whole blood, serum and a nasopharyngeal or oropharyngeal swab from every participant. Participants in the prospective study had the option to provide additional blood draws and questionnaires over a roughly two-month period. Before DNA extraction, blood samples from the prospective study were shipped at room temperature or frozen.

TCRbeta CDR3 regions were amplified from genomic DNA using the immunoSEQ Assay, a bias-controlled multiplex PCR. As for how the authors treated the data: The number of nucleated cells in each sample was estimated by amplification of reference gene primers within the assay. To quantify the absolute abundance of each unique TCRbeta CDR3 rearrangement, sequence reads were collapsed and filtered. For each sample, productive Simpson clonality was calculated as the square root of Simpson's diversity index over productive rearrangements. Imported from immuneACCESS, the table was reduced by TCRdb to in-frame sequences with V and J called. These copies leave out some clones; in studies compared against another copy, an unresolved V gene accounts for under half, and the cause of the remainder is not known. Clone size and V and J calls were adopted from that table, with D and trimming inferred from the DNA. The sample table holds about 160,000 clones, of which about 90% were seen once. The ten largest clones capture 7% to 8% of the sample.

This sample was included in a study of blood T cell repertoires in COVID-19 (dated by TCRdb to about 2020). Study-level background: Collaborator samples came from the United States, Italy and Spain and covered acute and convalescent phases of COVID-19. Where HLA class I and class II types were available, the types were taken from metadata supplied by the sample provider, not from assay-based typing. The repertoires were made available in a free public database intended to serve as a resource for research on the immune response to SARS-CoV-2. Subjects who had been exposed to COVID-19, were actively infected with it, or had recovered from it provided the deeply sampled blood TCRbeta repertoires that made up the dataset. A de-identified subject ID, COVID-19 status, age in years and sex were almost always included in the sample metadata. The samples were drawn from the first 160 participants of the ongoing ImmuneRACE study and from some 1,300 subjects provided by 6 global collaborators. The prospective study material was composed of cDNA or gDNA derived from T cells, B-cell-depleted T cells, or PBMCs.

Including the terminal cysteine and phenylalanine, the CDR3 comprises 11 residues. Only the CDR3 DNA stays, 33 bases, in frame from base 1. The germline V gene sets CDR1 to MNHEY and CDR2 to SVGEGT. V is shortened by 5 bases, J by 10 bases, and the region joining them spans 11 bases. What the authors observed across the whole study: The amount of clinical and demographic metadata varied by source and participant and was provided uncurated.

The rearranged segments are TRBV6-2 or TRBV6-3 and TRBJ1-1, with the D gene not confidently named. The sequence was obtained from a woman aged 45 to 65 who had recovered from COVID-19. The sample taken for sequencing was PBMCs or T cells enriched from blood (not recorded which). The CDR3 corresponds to CASSMGPSAFF. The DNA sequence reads TGTGCCAGCAGTATGGGCCCTTCAGCTTTCTTT.